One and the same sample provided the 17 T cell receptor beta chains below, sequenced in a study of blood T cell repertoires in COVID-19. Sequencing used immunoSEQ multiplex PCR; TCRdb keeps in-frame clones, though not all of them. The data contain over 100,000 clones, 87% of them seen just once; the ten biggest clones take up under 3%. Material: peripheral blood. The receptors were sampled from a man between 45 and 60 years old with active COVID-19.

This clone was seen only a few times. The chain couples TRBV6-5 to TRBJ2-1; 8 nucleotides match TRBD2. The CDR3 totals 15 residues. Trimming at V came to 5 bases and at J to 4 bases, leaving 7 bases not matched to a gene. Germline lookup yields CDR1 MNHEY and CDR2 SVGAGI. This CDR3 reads CASSLERGPYNEQFF. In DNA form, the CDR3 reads TGTGCCAGCAGTCTAGAGCGGGGGCCATACAATGAGCAGTTCTTC.

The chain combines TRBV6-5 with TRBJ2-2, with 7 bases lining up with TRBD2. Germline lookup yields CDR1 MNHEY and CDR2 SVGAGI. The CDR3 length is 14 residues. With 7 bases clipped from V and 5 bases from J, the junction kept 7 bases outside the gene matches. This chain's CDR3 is CASTRGEGTGELFF. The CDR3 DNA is TGTGCCAGCACCCGGGGGGAAGGTACCGGGGAGCTGTTTTTT.

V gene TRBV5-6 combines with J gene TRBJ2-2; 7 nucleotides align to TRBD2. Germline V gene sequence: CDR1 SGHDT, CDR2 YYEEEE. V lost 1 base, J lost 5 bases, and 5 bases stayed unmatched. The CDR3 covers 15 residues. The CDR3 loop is CASSLPGRGTGELFF. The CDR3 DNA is TGTGCCAGCAGCTTGCCAGGGAGGGGAACCGGGGAGCTGTTTTTT. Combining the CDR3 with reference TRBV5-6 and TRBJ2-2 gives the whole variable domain DAGVTQSPTHLIKTRGQQVTLRCSPKSGHDTVSWYQQALGQGPQFIFQYYEEEERQRGNFPDRFSGHQFPNYSSELNVNALLLGDSALYLCASSLPGRGTGELFFGEGSRLTVL.

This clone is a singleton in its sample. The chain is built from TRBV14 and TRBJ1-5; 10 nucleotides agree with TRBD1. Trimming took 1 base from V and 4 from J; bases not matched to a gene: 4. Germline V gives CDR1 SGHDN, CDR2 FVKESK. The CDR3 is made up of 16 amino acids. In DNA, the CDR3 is TGTGCCAGCAGCCAAGCCGGGGACAGGGGTAATCAGCCCCAGCATTTT. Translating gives CASSQAGDRGNQPQHF.

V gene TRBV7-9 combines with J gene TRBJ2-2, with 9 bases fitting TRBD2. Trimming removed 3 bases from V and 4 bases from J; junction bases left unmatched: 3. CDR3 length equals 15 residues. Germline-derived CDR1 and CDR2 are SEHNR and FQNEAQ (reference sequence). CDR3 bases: TGTGCCAGCAGCTTGGGGACTAGCAGCACCGGGGAGCTGTTTTTT. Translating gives CASSLGTSSTGELFF.

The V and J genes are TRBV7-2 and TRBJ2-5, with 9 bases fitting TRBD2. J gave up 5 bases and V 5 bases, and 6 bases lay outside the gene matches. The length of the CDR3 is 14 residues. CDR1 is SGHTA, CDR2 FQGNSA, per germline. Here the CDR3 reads CASSLSGGWETQYF. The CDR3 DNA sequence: TGTGCCAGCAGCCTTAGCGGGGGCTGGGAGACCCAGTACTTC.

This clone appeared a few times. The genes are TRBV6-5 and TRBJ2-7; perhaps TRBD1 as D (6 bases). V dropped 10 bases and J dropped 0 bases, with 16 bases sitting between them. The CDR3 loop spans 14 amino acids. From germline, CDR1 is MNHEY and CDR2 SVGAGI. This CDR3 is CATQDSYSSYEQYF. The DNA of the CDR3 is TGTGCCACCCAGGACAGTTACAGCTCCTACGAGCAGTACTTC.

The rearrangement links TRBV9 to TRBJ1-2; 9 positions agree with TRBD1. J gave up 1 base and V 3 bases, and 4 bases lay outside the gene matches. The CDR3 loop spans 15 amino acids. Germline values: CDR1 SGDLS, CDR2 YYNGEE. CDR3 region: CASSGQDRGNYGYTF. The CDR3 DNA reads TGTGCCAGCAGCGGACAGGACAGGGGTAACTATGGCTACACCTTC.

The CDR3, as DNA: TGCAGCGTAGCAACCGCCCAGGGGTGGACAGATACGCAGTATTTT. Residues: CSVATAQGWTDTQYF. The genes are TRBV29-1 and TRBJ2-3; D perhaps matches TRBD1 (6 bases). V was clipped by 6 bases and J by 3 bases, with 19 bases between them. Germline loops: CDR1 SQVTM, CDR2 ANQGSEA. The CDR3 contains 15 residues.

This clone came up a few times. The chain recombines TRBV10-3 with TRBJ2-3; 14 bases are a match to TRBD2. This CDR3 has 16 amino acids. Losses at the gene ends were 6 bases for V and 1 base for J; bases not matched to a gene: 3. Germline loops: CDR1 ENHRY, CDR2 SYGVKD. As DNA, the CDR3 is TGTGCCATCAGACCGGGACTAGCGGGGGGCACAGATACGCAGTATTTT. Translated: CAIRPGLAGGTDTQYF.

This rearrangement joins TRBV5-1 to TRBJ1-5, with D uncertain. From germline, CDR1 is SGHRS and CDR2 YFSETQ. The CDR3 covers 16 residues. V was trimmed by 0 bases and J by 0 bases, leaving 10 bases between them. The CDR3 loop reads CASSLGPGNSNQPQHF. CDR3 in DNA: TGCGCCAGCAGCTTGGGCCCAGGAAATAGCAATCAGCCCCAGCATTTT.

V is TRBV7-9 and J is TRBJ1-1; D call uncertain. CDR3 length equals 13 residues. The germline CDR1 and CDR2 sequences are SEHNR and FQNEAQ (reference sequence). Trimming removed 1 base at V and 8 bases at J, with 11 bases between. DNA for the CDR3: TGTGCCAGCAGCTTAGGATCCCCAGGAGAAGCTTTCTTT. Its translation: CASSLGSPGEAFF. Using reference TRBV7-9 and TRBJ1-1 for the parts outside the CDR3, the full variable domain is DTGVSQNPRHKITKRGQNVTFRCDPISEHNRLYWYRQTLGQGPEFLTYFQNEAQLEKSRLLSDRFSAERPKGSFSTLEIQRTEQGDSAMYLCASSLGSPGEAFFGQGTRLTVV.

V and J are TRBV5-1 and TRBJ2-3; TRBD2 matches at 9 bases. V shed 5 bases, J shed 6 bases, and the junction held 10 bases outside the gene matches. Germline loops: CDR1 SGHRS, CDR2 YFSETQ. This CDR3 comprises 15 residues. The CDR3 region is CASSYGTSTLDTQYF. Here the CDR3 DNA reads TGCGCCAGCAGTTACGGGACTAGCACTTTGGATACGCAGTATTTT.

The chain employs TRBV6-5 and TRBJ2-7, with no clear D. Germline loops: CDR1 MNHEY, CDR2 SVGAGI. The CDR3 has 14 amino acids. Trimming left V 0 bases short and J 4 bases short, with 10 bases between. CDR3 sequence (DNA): TGTGCCAGCAGTTACTCGACAAGACCTTACGAGCAGTACTTC. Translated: CASSYSTRPYEQYF.

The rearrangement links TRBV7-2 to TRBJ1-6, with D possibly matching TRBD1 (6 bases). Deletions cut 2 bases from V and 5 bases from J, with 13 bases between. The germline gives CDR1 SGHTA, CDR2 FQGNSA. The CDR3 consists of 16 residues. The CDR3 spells CASSLLSRGDNSPLHF. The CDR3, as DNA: TGTGCCAGCAGCTTACTCTCCAGGGGCGATAATTCACCCCTCCACTTT.

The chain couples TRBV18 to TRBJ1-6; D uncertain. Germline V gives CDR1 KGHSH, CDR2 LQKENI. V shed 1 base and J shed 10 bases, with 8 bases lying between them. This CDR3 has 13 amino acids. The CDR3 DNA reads TGTGCCAGCTCACCACGTCAGACATCACCCCTCCACTTT. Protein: CASSPRQTSPLHF.

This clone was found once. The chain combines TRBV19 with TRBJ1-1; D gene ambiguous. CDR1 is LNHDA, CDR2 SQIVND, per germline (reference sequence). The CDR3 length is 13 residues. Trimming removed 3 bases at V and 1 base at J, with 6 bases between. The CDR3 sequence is CASSISGNTEAFF. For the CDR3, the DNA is TGTGCCAGTAGTATCTCGGGGAACACTGAAGCTTTCTTT.